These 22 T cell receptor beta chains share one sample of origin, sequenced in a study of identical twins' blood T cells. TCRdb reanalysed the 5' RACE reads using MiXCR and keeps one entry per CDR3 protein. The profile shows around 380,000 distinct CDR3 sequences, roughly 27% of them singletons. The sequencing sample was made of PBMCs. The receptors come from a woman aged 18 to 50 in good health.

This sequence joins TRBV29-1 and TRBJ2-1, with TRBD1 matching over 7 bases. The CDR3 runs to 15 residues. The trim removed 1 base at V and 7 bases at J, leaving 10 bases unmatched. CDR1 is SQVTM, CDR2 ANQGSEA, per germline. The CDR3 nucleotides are TGCAGCGTTGAAGGTCTCCGGGACAGAGCTAATGAGCAGTTCTTC. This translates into CSVEGLRDRANEQFF.

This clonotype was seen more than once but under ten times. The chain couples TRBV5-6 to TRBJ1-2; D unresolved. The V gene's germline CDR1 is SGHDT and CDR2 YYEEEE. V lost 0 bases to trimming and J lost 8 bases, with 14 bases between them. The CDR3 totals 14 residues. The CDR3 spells CASSLEGKTRGYTF. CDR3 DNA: TGTGCCAGCAGCTTGGAGGGCAAGACGAGGGGCTACACCTTC.

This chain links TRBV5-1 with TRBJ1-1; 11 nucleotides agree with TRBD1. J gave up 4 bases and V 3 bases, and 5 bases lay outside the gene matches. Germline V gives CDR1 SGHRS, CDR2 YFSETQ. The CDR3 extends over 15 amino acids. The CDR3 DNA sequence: TGCGCCAGCAGCTCGGAGGGGACAGGGGGCACTGAAGCTTTCTTT. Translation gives CASSSEGTGGTEAFF. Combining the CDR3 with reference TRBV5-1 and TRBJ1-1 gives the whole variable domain KAGVTQTPRYLIKTRGQQVTLSCSPISGHRSVSWYQQTPGQGLQFLFEYFSETQRNKGNFPGRFSGRQFSNSRSEMNVSTLELGDSALYLCASSSEGTGGTEAFFGQGTRLTVV.

CDR3 residues: CASSLGRSPQFF. The CDR3 region has the DNA TGTGCCAGCAGCTTAGGTCGGTCCCCCCAGTTCTTC. J is TRBJ2-1 and V is TRBV13; D is unresolved. Germline CDR1 PRHDT, CDR2 FYEKMQ (reference sequence). The CDR3 sequence is 12 residues long. V gave up 0 bases and J gave up 13 bases, with 10 bases separating them.

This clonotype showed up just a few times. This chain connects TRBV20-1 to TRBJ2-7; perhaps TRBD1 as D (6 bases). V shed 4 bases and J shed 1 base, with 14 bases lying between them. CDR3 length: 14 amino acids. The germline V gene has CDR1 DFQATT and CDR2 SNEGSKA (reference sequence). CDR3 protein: CSANQDSGSYEQYF. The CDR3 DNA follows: TGCAGTGCTAACCAGGACAGTGGGTCCTACGAGCAGTACTTC.

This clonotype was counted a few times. The CDR3 sequence: CSARLGISTEAFF. DNA for the CDR3: TGCAGTGCTAGACTTGGGATTAGTACTGAAGCTTTCTTT. The chain couples TRBV20-1 to TRBJ1-1; no clear D. This CDR3 comprises 13 residues. Germline CDR1 and CDR2: DFQATT and SNEGSKA (reference sequence). The V end was cut by 2 bases, the J end by 5 bases, with 12 bases between.

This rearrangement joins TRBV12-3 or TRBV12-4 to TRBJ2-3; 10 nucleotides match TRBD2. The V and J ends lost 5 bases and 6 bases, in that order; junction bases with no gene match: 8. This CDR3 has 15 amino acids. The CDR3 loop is CASSQLAGTTDTQYF. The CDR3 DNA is TGTGCCAGCAGTCAACTAGCGGGGACCACGGATACGCAGTATTTT.

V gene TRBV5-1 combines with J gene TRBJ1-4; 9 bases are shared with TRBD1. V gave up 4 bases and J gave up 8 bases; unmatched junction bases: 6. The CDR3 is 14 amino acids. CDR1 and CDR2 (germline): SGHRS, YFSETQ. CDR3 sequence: CASSPGTGREKLFF. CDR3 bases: TGCGCCAGCAGCCCCGGGACAGGGCGCGAAAAACTGTTTTTT.

In DNA form, the CDR3 reads TGTGCCAGCAGTTACTGGAGCGCTACTCCCTACGAGCAGTACTTC. Translation: CASSYWSATPYEQYF. The chain is built from TRBV6-5 and TRBJ2-7; unclear D gene. Per germline, CDR1 MNHEY and CDR2 SVGAGI. V lost 1 base to trimming and J lost 2 bases, with 12 bases between them. The CDR3 spans 15 residues.

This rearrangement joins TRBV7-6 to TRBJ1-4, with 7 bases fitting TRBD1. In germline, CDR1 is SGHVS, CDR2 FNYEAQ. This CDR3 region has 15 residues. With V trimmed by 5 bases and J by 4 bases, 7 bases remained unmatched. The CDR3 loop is CASSPRTGDNEKLFF. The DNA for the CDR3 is TGTGCCAGCAGCCCGAGGACAGGCGATAATGAAAAACTGTTTTTT.

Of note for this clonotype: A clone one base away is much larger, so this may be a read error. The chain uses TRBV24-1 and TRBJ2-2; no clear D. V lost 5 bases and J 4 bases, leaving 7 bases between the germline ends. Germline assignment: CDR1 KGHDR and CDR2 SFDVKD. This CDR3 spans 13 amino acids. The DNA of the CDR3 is TGTGCCACCAGTGGCCACAGCACCGGGGAGCTGTTTTTT. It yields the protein CATSGHSTGELFF.

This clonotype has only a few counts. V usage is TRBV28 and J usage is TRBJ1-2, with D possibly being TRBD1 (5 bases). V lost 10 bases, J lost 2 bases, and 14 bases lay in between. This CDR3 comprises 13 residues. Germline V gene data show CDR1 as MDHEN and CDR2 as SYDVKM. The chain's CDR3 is CAIRVVGNYGYTF. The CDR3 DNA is TGTGCCATCAGGGTGGTAGGGAACTATGGCTACACCTTC.

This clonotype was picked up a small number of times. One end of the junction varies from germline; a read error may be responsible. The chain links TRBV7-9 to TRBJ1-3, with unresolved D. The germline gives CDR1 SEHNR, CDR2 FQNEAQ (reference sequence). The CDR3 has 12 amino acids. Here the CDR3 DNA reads TGTGCCGGCAGCCCTGGGGGAAACACCATATATTTT. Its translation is CAGSPGGNTIYF.

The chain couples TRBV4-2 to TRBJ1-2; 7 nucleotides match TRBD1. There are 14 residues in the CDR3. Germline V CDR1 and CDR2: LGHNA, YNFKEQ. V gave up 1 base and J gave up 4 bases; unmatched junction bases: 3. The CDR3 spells CASSQGRGTYGYTF. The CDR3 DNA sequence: TGTGCCAGCAGCCAAGGCAGGGGGACCTATGGCTACACCTTC.

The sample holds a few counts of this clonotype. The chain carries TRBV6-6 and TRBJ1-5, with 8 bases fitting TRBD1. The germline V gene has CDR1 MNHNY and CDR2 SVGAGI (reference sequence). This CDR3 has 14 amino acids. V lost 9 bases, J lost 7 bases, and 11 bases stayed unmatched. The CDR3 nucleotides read TGTGCCAGTCTCGTATTCCAGGGGGCGCAGCCCCAGCATTTT. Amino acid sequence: CASLVFQGAQPQHF.

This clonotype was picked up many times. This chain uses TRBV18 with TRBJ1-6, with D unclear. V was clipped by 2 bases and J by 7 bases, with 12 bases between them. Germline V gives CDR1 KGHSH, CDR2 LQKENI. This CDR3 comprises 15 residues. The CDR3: CASSPSGSGNSPLHF. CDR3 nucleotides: TGTGCCAGCTCACCATCAGGAAGCGGGAATTCACCCCTCCACTTT.

The CDR3 bases are TGTGCCAGCAGCCAAGATCAGGCATTCTCTGGAGCTTTCTTT. It is translated as CASSQDQAFSGAFF. This rearrangement joins TRBV4-2 to TRBJ1-1; D unclear. The CDR3 consists of 14 residues. In germline, CDR1 is LGHNA, CDR2 YNFKEQ. Trimming shortened V by 0 bases and J by 10 bases, and 15 bases separated the two germline ends.

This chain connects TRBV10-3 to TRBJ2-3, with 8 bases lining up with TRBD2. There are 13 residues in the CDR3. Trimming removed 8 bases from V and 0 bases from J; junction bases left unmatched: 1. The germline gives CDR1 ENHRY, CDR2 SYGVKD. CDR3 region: CAIASGSTDTQYF. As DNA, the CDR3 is TGTGCCATCGCTAGCGGGAGCACAGATACGCAGTATTTT.

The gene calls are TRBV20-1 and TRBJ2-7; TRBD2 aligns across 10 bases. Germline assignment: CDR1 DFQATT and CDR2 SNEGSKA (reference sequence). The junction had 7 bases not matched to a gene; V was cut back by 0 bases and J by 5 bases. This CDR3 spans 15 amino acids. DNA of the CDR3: TGCAGTGCTAGAGATCCTAGCGGGAGTTTCGACGAGCAGTACTTC. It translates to CSARDPSGSFDEQYF.

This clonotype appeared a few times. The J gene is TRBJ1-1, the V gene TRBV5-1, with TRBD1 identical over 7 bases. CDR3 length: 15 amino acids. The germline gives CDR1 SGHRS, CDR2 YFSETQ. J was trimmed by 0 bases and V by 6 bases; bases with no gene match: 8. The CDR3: CASTYRGGMNTEAFF. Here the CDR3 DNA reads TGCGCCAGCACCTACAGGGGAGGCATGAACACTGAAGCTTTCTTT.

CDR3 in amino acids: CASSLGPDGEQYF. CDR3 sequence (DNA): TGTGCCAGCTCACTCGGCCCAGACGGCGAGCAGTACTTC. The chain has TRBV18 and TRBJ2-7; the D is unclear. Deletions cut 4 bases from V and 6 bases from J, with 13 bases between. Germline V gives CDR1 KGHSH, CDR2 LQKENI. The CDR3 runs to 13 residues.

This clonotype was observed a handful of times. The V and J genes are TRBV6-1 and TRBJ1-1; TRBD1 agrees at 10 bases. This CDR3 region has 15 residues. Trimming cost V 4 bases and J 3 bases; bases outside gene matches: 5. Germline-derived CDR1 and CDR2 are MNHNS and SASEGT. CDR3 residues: CASSGQGAVDTEAFF. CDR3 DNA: TGTGCCAGCAGTGGACAGGGGGCGGTTGACACTGAAGCTTTCTTT.